Listed below are T cell receptor beta chains from one sample, sequenced in a study of T cell responses to AZD1222 COVID-19 vaccine. The method was immunoSEQ multiplex PCR; TCRdb's version includes in-frame clones alone and lacks a portion of them. This table holds 150,000 to 200,000 clones, about 91% found once. The sample here was peripheral blood, taken 28 days after the second AZD1222 dose. Every receptor here comes from an adult who received the AZD1222 COVID-19 vaccine. CDR3s include the opening cysteine and the closing phenylalanine or tryptophan. D genes are given only for firm matches. Rows give clone size only sometimes, using once, few, many, or a class for an expanded clone.

v_call	j_call	d_call	clone_size	cdr3_aa	cdr3_nt
TRBV7-9	TRBJ1-1	-	-	CASSLVAAAALNTEAFF	TGTGCCAGCAGCTTAGTAGCGGCAGCGGCTTTGAACACTGAAGCTTTCTTT
TRBV5-8	TRBJ1-5	TRBD1	-	CASSDRGVGGQPQHF	TGTGCCAGCAGCGACAGGGGGGTAGGAGGACAGCCCCAGCATTTT
TRBV5-1	TRBJ1-1	-	once	CASSLGGEAFF	TGCGCCAGCAGCTTGGGGGGTGAAGCTTTCTTT
TRBV3-1/TRBV3-2	TRBJ2-7	-	-	CASSQGGRSYYEQYF	TGTGCCAGCAGCCAAGGGGGCAGGTCATACTACGAGCAGTACTTC
TRBV2	TRBJ1-2	-	-	CASNEGNYGYTF	TGTGCCAGCAATGAGGGTAACTATGGCTACACCTTC
TRBV9	TRBJ2-7	-	-	CASSVAWQETYEQYF	TGTGCCAGCAGCGTAGCTTGGCAGGAGACCTACGAGCAGTACTTC
TRBV4-1	TRBJ2-5	TRBD1	-	CASSRGMDRRIPETQYF	TGCGCCAGCAGCCGAGGGATGGACAGGAGGATTCCAGAGACCCAGTACTTC
TRBV11-2	TRBJ1-2	TRBD1	-	CASSLGLGQGAGGYTF	TGTGCCAGCAGCTTAGGCCTAGGACAGGGGGCGGGTGGCTACACCTTC
TRBV7-7	TRBJ2-5	TRBD2	-	CASSLLKRGGRETQYF	TGTGCTAGCAGCTTATTGAAGCGGGGGGGGCGAGAGACCCAGTACTTC
TRBV28	TRBJ1-1	-	-	CATQWGVWNTEAFF	TGTGCCACCCAATGGGGGGTGTGGAACACTGAAGCTTTCTTT
TRBV5-1	TRBJ2-7	-	-	CASSPDSIYEQYF	TGCGCCAGCAGTCCCGACAGCATCTACGAGCAGTACTTC
TRBV18	TRBJ2-6	-	-	CASSPGGVYSGANVLTF	TGTGCCAGCTCACCAGGAGGGGTATACTCTGGGGCCAACGTCCTGACTTTC
TRBV19	TRBJ1-1	TRBD1	once	CASSTQGGALNTEAFF	TGTGCCAGTAGTACTCAGGGGGGGGCCTTGAACACTGAAGCTTTCTTT
TRBV3-1/TRBV3-2	TRBJ1-2	-	-	CASSRRTFQDYGYTF	TGTGCCAGCAGCCGCCGGACCTTTCAGGACTATGGCTACACCTTC
TRBV6-1	TRBJ1-3	-	-	CASSDRRVSLVGSGNTIYF	TGTGCCAGCAGTGACCGCCGGGTCTCCCTGGTGGGCTCTGGAAACACCATATATTTT
TRBV10-1	TRBJ1-6	-	-	CASNAALNSPLHF	TGCGCCAGCAATGCAGCACTAAATTCACCCCTCCACTTT
TRBV12-3/TRBV12-4	TRBJ2-7	-	-	CASRSRGAYEQYF	TGTGCCAGCAGATCGAGGGGGGCCTACGAGCAGTACTTC
TRBV6-5	TRBJ1-1	-	-	CASSYTREGEAFF	TGTGCCAGCAGTTACACCCGGGAGGGTGAAGCTTTCTTT
TRBV5-1	TRBJ2-3	TRBD2	-	CASSRATSGGAEDTQYF	TGCGCCAGCAGCCGGGCTACTAGCGGGGGGGCCGAAGATACGCAGTATTTT
TRBV9	TRBJ1-2	-	-	CASSVDAGDGYTF	TGTGCCAGCAGCGTAGATGCAGGCGATGGCTACACCTTC
TRBV11-2	TRBJ2-2	-	-	CASSPGNTGELFF	TGTGCCAGCAGCCCAGGGAACACCGGGGAGCTGTTTTTT
TRBV29-1	TRBJ1-1	-	-	CSVVSSQVNTEAFF	TGCAGCGTTGTCTCGTCACAAGTGAACACTGAAGCTTTCTTT
TRBV5-1	TRBJ1-1	TRBD1	-	CASSLDGTERSGTEAFF	TGCGCCAGCAGCTTGGACGGGACAGAAAGGTCGGGCACTGAAGCTTTCTTT
TRBV18	TRBJ2-7	TRBD1	once	CASSTGQGYYEQYF	TGTGCCAGCTCTACGGGACAGGGGTACTACGAGCAGTACTTC
TRBV19	TRBJ1-1	-	-	CASRGTEAFF	TGTGCCAGTAGGGGCACTGAAGCTTTCTTT
TRBV9	TRBJ2-1	-	-	CASSVDGRGRGNEQFF	TGTGCCAGCAGCGTAGATGGCAGGGGGAGGGGAAATGAGCAGTTCTTC
TRBV9	TRBJ2-3	TRBD2	once	CASSDSGYNTDTQYF	TGTGCCAGCAGTGATAGCGGGTACAACACAGATACGCAGTATTTT
TRBV10-2	TRBJ2-1	-	-	CASSDLLTGIAYNEQFF	TGCGCCAGCAGTGACCTTCTCACAGGGATAGCCTACAATGAGCAGTTCTTC
TRBV5-6	TRBJ2-1	-	-	CASGSSSRGEQFF	TGTGCCAGCGGGTCGAGCTCGCGGGGTGAGCAGTTCTTC
TRBV27	TRBJ1-2	-	once	CASSFLGAERLANYGYTF	TGTGCCAGCAGTTTTCTCGGGGCAGAGCGGCTAGCCAACTATGGCTACACCTTC
TRBV7-9	TRBJ1-2	TRBD1	-	CASSLVRQGDGYTF	TGTGCCAGCAGCTTAGTCCGACAGGGAGATGGCTACACCTTC
TRBV7-2	TRBJ2-7	-	-	CASSLDPGVGEQYF	TGTGCCAGCAGCTTAGATCCGGGGGTCGGCGAGCAGTACTTC
TRBV9	TRBJ1-4	-	-	CASSPRGDLNEKLFF	TGTGCCAGCAGCCCCAGGGGCGATCTTAATGAAAAACTGTTTTTT
TRBV6-5	TRBJ1-2	TRBD1	-	CASRPPGQIIGYTF	TGTGCCAGCAGACCCCCGGGACAGATTATTGGCTACACCTTC
TRBV7-9	TRBJ2-7	-	-	CASSLSGRKDGYEQYF	TGTGCCAGCAGCTTAAGTGGGCGAAAGGACGGTTACGAGCAGTACTTC
TRBV18	TRBJ2-5	TRBD2	-	CASSPEGLAGGNQETQYF	TGTGCCAGCTCACCAGAGGGACTAGCGGGGGGAAACCAAGAGACCCAGTACTTC
TRBV29-1	TRBJ1-1	-	-	CSVEEDSNTEAFF	TGCAGCGTCGAGGAGGACAGCAACACTGAAGCTTTCTTT
TRBV7-7	TRBJ1-4	-	-	CASTPVGLKPTNEKLFF	TGTGCCAGCACCCCGGTGGGTCTGAAACCAACTAATGAAAAACTGTTTTTT
TRBV30	TRBJ1-3	-	once	CAWSVSYSGNTIYF	TGTGCCTGGAGTGTGAGTTACTCTGGAAACACCATATATTTT
TRBV15	TRBJ2-7	TRBD1	-	CATSRGTGTIYEQYF	TGTGCCACCAGCAGGGGGACAGGGACAATCTACGAGCAGTACTTC
TRBV6-5	TRBJ2-3	TRBD1	-	CASTGGMGDTQYF	TGTGCCAGCACAGGGGGTATGGGAGATACGCAGTATTTT
TRBV30	TRBJ1-4	TRBD1	-	CAWKRGLYEKLFF	TGTGCCTGGAAGAGGGGGCTTTATGAAAAACTGTTTTTT